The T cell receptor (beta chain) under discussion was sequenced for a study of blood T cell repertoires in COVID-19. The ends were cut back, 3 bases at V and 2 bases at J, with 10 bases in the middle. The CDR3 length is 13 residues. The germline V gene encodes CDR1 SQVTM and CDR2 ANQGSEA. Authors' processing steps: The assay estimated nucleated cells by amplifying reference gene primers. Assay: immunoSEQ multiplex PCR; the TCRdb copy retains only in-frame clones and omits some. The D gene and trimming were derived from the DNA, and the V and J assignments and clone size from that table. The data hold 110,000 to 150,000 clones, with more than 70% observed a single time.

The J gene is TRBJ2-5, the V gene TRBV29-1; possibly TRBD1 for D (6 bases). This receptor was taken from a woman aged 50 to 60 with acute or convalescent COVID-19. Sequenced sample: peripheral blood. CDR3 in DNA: TGCAGCGTTGAGAGGGGGTCACAAGAGACCCAGTACTTC. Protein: CSVERGSQETQYF.